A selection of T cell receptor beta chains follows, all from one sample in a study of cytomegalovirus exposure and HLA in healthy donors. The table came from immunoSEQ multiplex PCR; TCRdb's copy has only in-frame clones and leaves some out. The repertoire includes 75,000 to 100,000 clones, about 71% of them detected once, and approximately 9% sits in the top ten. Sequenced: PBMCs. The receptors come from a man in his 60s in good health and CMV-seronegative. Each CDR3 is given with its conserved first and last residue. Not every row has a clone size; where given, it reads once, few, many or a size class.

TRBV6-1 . CATRDSGANVLTF
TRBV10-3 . CAISELVTDTQYF
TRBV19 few CASSSLGQGSYTGELFF
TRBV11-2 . CASSLAGDNQPQHF
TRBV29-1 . CSAGHRDYEQYF
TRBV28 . CASSVVGGLAGANEQFF
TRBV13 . CASSPTSGSYNEQFF
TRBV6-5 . CASREGTGGEKLFF
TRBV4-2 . CASSPSGGAGETQYF
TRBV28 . CAVPSAGRYGYTF
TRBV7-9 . CASSPRIRDHGYTF
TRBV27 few CASSLSAGTGELFF
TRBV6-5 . CASSYWDSRISPLHF
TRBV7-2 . CASSLGRDEQFF
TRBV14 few CASSLGTSGRASSWETQYF
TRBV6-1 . CASRDRGRETQYF
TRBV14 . CASSQEPGQGAAVARNTIYF
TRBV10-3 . CAISDADRSGANVLTF
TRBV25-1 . CASSVAGLPTDTQYF
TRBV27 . CASSRLGTNEKLFF
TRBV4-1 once CASSPQISREDTEQYF
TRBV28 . CANLTANTGELFF
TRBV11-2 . CASSLVVSGPAQGQYF
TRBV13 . CASSLVRGANGELFF
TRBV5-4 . CASSRGLAGVNEQFF
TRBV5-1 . CASSFVGQGSADTQYF
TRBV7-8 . CASSLAGRTMEAFF
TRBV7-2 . CASSLAPAGGGTGELFF
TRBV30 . CAWVSRTGSGSPLHF
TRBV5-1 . CASSLDSIIAGNTIYF
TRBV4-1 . CASSQVGGGRGGTWELFF
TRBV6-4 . CASSDSVTGSLDGYTF
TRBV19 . CASSSHGATNEKLFF
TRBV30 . CAWSVVAGGPETQYF
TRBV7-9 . CASRPTSGSNNEQFF
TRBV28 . CASRTVGTGYQPQHF
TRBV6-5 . CASSYSIQTRTYEQYF
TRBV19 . CASSAPWTSGTQEQYF
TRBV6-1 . CASSDRVGAIYEQYF
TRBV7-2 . CASSLGLAGGSDTQYF
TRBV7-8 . CASSLFGGAGELFF
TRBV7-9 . CASKNGSNTGELFF
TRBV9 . CASSPGGRDPGNTIYF
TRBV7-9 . CASSPGEWREQYF
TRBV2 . CASSKEYGYTF
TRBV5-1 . CASSLEREGRDTQYF
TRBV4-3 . CASSQDLFQETQYF
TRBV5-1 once CASSNTTGTLGELFF